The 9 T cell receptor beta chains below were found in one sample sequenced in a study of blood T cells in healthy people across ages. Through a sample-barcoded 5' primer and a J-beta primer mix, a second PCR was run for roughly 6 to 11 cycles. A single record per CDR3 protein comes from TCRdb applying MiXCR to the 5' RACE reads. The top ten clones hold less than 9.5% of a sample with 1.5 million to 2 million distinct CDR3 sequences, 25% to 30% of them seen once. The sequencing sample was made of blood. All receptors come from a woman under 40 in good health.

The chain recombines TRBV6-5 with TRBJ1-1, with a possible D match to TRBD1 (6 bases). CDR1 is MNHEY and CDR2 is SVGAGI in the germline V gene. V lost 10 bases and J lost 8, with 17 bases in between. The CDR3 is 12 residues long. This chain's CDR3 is CATERTAGEAFF. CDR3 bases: TGTGCCACTGAGAGGACAGCGGGAGAAGCTTTCTTT.

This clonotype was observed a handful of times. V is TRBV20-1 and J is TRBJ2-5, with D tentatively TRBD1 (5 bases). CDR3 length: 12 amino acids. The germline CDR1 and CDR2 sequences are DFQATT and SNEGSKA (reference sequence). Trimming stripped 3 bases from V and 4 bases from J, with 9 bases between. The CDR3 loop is CSASRAGETQYF. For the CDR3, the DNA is TGCAGTGCTAGCAGGGCCGGAGAGACCCAGTACTTC.

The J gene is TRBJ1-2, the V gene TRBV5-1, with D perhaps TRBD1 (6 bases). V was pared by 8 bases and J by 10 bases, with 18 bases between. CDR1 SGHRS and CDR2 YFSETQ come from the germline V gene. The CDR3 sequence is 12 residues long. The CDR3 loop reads CASSTDRYTYTF. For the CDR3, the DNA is TGCGCCAGTAGCACCGACAGGTATACCTACACCTTC.

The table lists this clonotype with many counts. The CDR3 nucleotides read TGTGCCAGCGGAGGGGGTGGGCCTAGCTCCTACGAGCAGTACTTC. It is translated as CASGGGGPSSYEQYF. The chain recombines TRBV27 with TRBJ2-7; D is possibly TRBD1 or TRBD2 (6 bases each). V lost 8 bases and J 0 bases, leaving 17 bases between the germline ends. The CDR3 has 15 residues. Per the germline V gene, CDR1 is MNHEY and CDR2 is SMNVEV (reference sequence).

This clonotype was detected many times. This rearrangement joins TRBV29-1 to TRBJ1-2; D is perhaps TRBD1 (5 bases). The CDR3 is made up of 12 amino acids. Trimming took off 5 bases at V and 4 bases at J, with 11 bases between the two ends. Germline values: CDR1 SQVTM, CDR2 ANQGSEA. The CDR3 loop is CSVQGVSYGYTF. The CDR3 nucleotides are TGCAGCGTTCAGGGCGTCAGCTATGGCTACACCTTC.

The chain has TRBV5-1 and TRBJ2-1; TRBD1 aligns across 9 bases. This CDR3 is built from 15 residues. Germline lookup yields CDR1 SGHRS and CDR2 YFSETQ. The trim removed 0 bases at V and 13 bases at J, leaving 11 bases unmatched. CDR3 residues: CASSLGQGVAETQFF. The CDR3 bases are TGCGCCAGCAGCTTGGGACAGGGGGTGGCAGAGACCCAGTTCTTC. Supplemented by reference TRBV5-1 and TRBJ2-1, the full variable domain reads KAGVTQTPRYLIKTRGQQVTLSCSPISGHRSVSWYQQTPGQGLQFLFEYFSETQRNKGNFPGRFSGRQFSNSRSEMNVSTLELGDSALYLCASSLGQGVAETQFFGPGTRLTVL.

The CDR3 DNA is TGTGCCAGCAAGGTTCAAATCGGTCAGGTCGGGTACTTC. Translating gives CASKVQIGQVGYF. V and J are TRBV2 and TRBJ2-5; no definite D call. The V and J ends lost 7 bases and 13 bases respectively, with 22 bases between them. Germline CDR1 and CDR2: SNHLY and FYNNEI. The CDR3 runs to 13 residues. Together with reference TRBV2 and TRBJ2-5, the CDR3 gives the full variable domain: EPEVTQTPSHQVTQMGQEVILRCVPISNHLYFYWYRQILGQKVEFLVSFYNNEISEKSEIFDDQFSVERPDGSNFTLKIRSTKLEDSAMYFCASKVQIGQVGYFGPGTRLLVL.

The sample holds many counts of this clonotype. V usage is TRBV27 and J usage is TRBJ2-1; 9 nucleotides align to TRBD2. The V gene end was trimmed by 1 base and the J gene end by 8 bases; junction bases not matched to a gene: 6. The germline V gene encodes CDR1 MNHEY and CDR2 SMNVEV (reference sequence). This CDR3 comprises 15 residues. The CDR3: CASSLFAGGPHEQFF. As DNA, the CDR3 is TGTGCCAGCAGTTTATTTGCGGGAGGGCCCCATGAGCAGTTCTTC.

Here the CDR3 reads CSASDEGTFHPTDTQYF. The CDR3 region has the DNA TGCAGTGCTTCCGACGAAGGGACTTTCCACCCCACAGATACGCAGTATTTT. This chain links TRBV20-1 with TRBJ2-3, with D perhaps TRBD2 (6 bases). Germline V lookup: CDR1 DFQATT, CDR2 SNEGSKA (reference sequence). Trimming took off 5 bases at V and 2 bases at J, with 23 bases between the two ends. The CDR3 length is 17 residues.